Below are 15 T cell receptor beta chains sequenced from a single sample in a study of somatic mutations in cytotoxic T cells in rheumatoid arthritis. TCRdb's table, derived via immunoSEQ multiplex PCR, lists solely in-frame clones and lacks some. The sample lists approximately 14,000 clones, 78% occurring once. The sample consisted of CD8+ T cells sorted from blood. All receptors derive from an adult with rheumatoid arthritis.

The gene calls are TRBV13 and TRBJ2-5, with TRBD2 matching 8 bases. Looked up from germline, CDR1 is PRHDT and CDR2 is FYEKMQ (reference sequence). The V and J ends lost 4 bases and 4 bases, in that order; junction bases with no gene match: 2. The CDR3 covers 13 residues. The CDR3 spells CASSYGTRETQYF. The CDR3 DNA reads as TGTGCCAGCAGCTACGGGACTAGAGAGACCCAGTACTTC. Looking up the rest from reference TRBV13 and TRBJ2-5 gives the full variable domain: AAGVIQSPRHLIKEKRETATLKCYPIPRHDTVYWYQQGPGQDPQFLISFYEKMQSDKGSIPDRFSAQQFSDYHSELNMSSLELGDSALYFCASSYGTRETQYFGPGTRLLVL.

CDR3 in amino acids: CAGRGAYEQYF. The CDR3, as DNA: TGTGCGGGGAGGGGAGCCTACGAGCAGTACTTC. This sequence joins TRBV2 and TRBJ2-7; TRBD2 aligns across 7 bases. This CDR3 is built from 11 residues. From germline, CDR1 is SNHLY and CDR2 FYNNEI.

The genes are TRBV27 and TRBJ2-1; 8 bases line up with TRBD2. V shed 6 bases, J shed 3 bases, and the junction held 4 bases outside the gene matches. The CDR3 contains 14 residues. Germline loops: CDR1 MNHEY, CDR2 SMNVEV (reference sequence). This chain's CDR3 is CASSTSGDYNEQFF. DNA of the CDR3: TGTGCCAGCAGCACTAGCGGAGACTACAATGAGCAGTTCTTC.

This sequence joins TRBV2 and TRBJ2-1; 14 bases are shared with TRBD2. V trimming: 10 bases; J trimming: 8 bases; junction bases outside the gene matches: 7. Germline lookup yields CDR1 SNHLY and CDR2 FYNNEI. The CDR3 is 14 residues long. This CDR3 is CATTATSGGDEQFF. CDR3 in DNA: TGTGCCACCACGGCGACTAGCGGGGGGGATGAGCAGTTCTTC.

The chain recombines TRBV9 with TRBJ1-1, with D uncertain. CDR1 is SGDLS, CDR2 YYNGEE, per germline. The CDR3 has 15 residues. Trimming took off 5 bases at V and 0 bases at J, with 14 bases between the two ends. The CDR3 reads CASSESDGLNTEAFF. The CDR3 bases are TGTGCCAGCAGTGAAAGCGACGGCCTGAACACTGAAGCTTTCTTT.

The J gene is TRBJ1-2, the V gene TRBV5-4, with unresolved D. CDR3 size: 14 residues. V shed 6 bases and J shed 5 bases, with 17 bases lying between them. Germline V gene data show CDR1 as SGHNT and CDR2 as YYREEE (reference sequence). The CDR3, as DNA: TGTGCCAGCACCCCAGGAACACCTCTTTATGGCTACACCTTC. Its protein is CASTPGTPLYGYTF.

This sequence joins TRBV7-9 and TRBJ1-4; no definite D call. V gave up 0 bases and J gave up 8 bases, with 13 bases separating them. The germline V gene encodes CDR1 SEHNR and CDR2 FQNEAQ (reference sequence). This CDR3 is 15 amino acids long. This CDR3 is CASSLASGVEEKLFF. In DNA form, the CDR3 reads TGTGCCAGCAGCTTAGCCAGTGGGGTGGAGGAAAAACTGTTTTTT.

The chain employs TRBV5-6 and TRBJ1-3; D unresolved. V lost 4 bases to trimming and J lost 0 bases, with 8 bases between them. Germline V gives CDR1 SGHDT, CDR2 YYEEEE. The CDR3 contains 14 residues. This CDR3 reads CASSRHASGNTIYF. The CDR3 DNA reads as TGTGCCAGCAGCCGACATGCCTCTGGAAACACCATATATTTT.

The chain is built from TRBV28 and TRBJ2-1, with D perhaps TRBD1 (5 bases). Germline V gives CDR1 MDHEN, CDR2 SYDVKM. The V gene lost 1 base and the J gene lost 9 bases, with 16 bases spanning the gap. There are 15 residues in the CDR3. The CDR3 DNA reads TGTGCCAGCAGTTTATCCACAGGTGGTATTAGTGAGCAGTTCTTC. Protein product: CASSLSTGGISEQFF. Filled out from reference TRBV28 and TRBJ2-1, the complete variable domain reads DVKVTQSSRYLVKRTGEKVFLECVQDMDHENMFWYRQDPGLGLRLIYFSYDVKMKEKGDIPEGYSVSREKKERFSLILESASTNQTSMYLCASSLSTGGISEQFFGPGTRLTVL.

In its sample, this clone was seen a few times. The rearrangement uses TRBV13 and TRBJ1-1; D unresolved. With 4 bases removed from V and 4 bases from J, the gap between germline ends came to 7 bases. CDR3 size: 12 residues. Germline CDR1 is PRHDT and CDR2 is FYEKMQ (reference sequence). DNA of the CDR3: TGTGCCAGCAGCTCGGCCGGCACTGAAGCTTTCTTT. This encodes CASSSAGTEAFF. Filled out from reference TRBV13 and TRBJ1-1, the complete variable domain reads AAGVIQSPRHLIKEKRETATLKCYPIPRHDTVYWYQQGPGQDPQFLISFYEKMQSDKGSIPDRFSAQQFSDYHSELNMSSLELGDSALYFCASSSAGTEAFFGQGTRLTVV.

This clone was detected only a few times. The chain couples TRBV29-1 to TRBJ2-5; D gene unclear. The V and J ends lost 1 base and 3 bases respectively, with 6 bases between them. The CDR3 sequence is 12 residues long. Germline CDR1 reads SQVTM; CDR2 reads ANQGSEA. CDR3 coding DNA: TGCAGCGTTGAAGGGCCCAAAGAGACCCAGTACTTC. As protein: CSVEGPKETQYF. The whole variable domain, remainder taken from reference TRBV29-1 and TRBJ2-5, is SAVISQKPSRDICQRGTSLTIQCQVDSQVTMMFWYRQQPGQSLTLIATANQGSEATYESGFVIDKFPISRPNLTFSTLTVSNMSPEDSSIYLCSVEGPKETQYFGPGTRLLVL.

The V call is TRBV27, the J call TRBJ1-6; D gene unclear. With 3 bases removed from V and 8 bases from J, the gap between germline ends came to 5 bases. The CDR3 spans 12 residues. Germline assignment: CDR1 MNHEY and CDR2 SMNVEV (reference sequence). CDR3 loop: CASSFRYSPLHF. The CDR3 coding sequence is TGTGCCAGCAGTTTCCGGTATTCACCCCTCCACTTT.

The chain links TRBV15 to TRBJ2-7, with D uncertain. Germline V gives CDR1 LNHNV, CDR2 YYDKDF (reference sequence). This CDR3 is 13 amino acids long. The V and J ends lost 6 bases and 0 bases respectively, with 9 bases between them. In nucleotides, the CDR3 is TGTGCCACCAGGAGTCCTTTCTCCTACGAGCAGTACTTC. Translated: CATRSPFSYEQYF.

The rearrangement links TRBV27 to TRBJ2-7, with D possibly TRBD2 on 6 matching bases. Germline CDR1 reads MNHEY; CDR2 reads SMNVEV (reference sequence). There are 14 residues in the CDR3. V lost 5 bases to trimming and J lost 3 bases, with 14 bases between them. CDR3 nucleotides: TGTGCCAGCAGTCGCGGGGATCAACTCTACGAGCAGTACTTC. Protein product: CASSRGDQLYEQYF.

The J gene is TRBJ2-3, the V gene TRBV9, with no clear D. Germline V gene sequence: CDR1 SGDLS, CDR2 YYNGEE. The ends were cut back, 3 bases at V and 0 bases at J, with 8 bases in the middle. The CDR3 covers 14 residues. DNA for the CDR3: TGTGCCAGCAGCGCGTTCGGGAGCACAGATACGCAGTATTTT. Its protein is CASSAFGSTDTQYF.